This T cell receptor beta chain was sequenced during a study of blood T cells in healthy people across ages. Per sample, no less than 5 micrograms of total RNA were extracted. Primed by a sample-barcoded 5' primer and a J-beta primer mix, a second PCR proceeded for 7 to 11 cycles. Per sample, CDR3-containing paired-end reads numbered at least 3 million. TCRdb re-analysed the 5' RACE reads in MiXCR, keeping a single row per CDR3 protein. The table records 500,000 to 650,000 distinct CDR3 sequences, about a quarter of them present only once. Note on this clonotype: Its antigen is not identified.

Study-level findings and limits: A strong correlation was found between TCR beta diversity and the percentage of naive T cells.

CDR3 length: 12 amino acids. The germline gives CDR1 SQVTM, CDR2 ANQGSEA. V shed 5 bases and J shed 6 bases, with 14 bases lying between them. This sample also appeared in a second study, on T cells of mothers and their children.

The rearrangement uses TRBV29-1 and TRBJ2-7; a possible D gene is TRBD1 (5 bases). The sequence was obtained from a boy under 10 years old in good health. Sequenced sample: blood. The CDR3 reads CSVRQGLSEQYF. DNA of the CDR3: TGCAGCGTTCGGCAGGGTCTGAGCGAGCAGTACTTC.